The sequence of this T cell receptor (beta chain) was determined in a study of blood T cells in healthy people across ages. The CDR3 spans 16 residues. Per germline, CDR1 SNHLY and CDR2 FYNNEI. V dropped 7 bases and J dropped 4 bases, with 21 bases sitting between them. Details on this clonotype: Its antigen is currently unknown.

A sample-barcoded 5' primer and a J-beta primer mix were used in a second PCR of about 7 to 12 cycles. TCRdb analysed the 5' RACE reads with MiXCR anew, one entry per CDR3 protein. The profile shows 650,000 or so distinct CDR3 sequences, approximately 52% of them singletons. General study points: The donors' CMV status was not determined, possibly confounding changes in expanded clonotypes. There was a strong correlation between TCR beta diversity and naive T cell percentage.

The sample providers were healthy Caucasian people from Russia, aged roughly 6 to 95. Sequenced material: blood. The sequence came from a woman of 80 years or more in good health. The chain couples TRBV2 to TRBJ2-3, with D possibly being TRBD1 or TRBD2 (6 bases each). The CDR3 DNA reads as TGTGCCAGCACCGTCTGGCGGGGACATGGAGCAGATACGCAGTATTTT. It specifies CASTVWRGHGADTQYF. Full variable domain (missing parts from reference TRBV2 and TRBJ2-3): EPEVTQTPSHQVTQMGQEVILRCVPISNHLYFYWYRQILGQKVEFLVSFYNNEISEKSEIFDDQFSVERPDGSNFTLKIRSTKLEDSAMYFCASTVWRGHGADTQYFGPGTRLTVL.